Presented here are 23 T cell receptor beta chains from one specimen sequenced in a study of T cell changes during pregnancy in multiple sclerosis. Here immunoSEQ multiplex PCR was the method, and the copy in TCRdb shows in-frame clones only, minus some. The table lists some 46,000 clones, over 90% of them singletons, with around 2.1% in the top ten. The material was peripheral blood, obtained in the third trimester of pregnancy. All receptors derive from a female donor with multiple sclerosis, enrolled in a pregnancy study.

V gene TRBV10-1 combines with J gene TRBJ2-7, with 10 bases fitting TRBD1. The CDR3 length is 13 residues. The junction had 5 bases not matched to a gene; V was cut back by 7 bases and J by 5 bases. In germline, CDR1 is WNHNN, CDR2 SYGVQD (reference sequence). Here the CDR3 DNA reads TGCGCCAGCACCCGGGACAGGGGCCACGAGCAGTACTTC. It encodes CASTRDRGHEQYF.

CDR3 loop: CASSLLGLAGNTGELFF. CDR3 bases: TGCGCCAGCAGCCTTCTAGGACTAGCGGGCAACACCGGGGAGCTGTTTTTT. The chain uses TRBV4-3 and TRBJ2-2; 11 nucleotides line up with TRBD2. Trimming removed 4 bases from V and 2 bases from J; junction bases left unmatched: 6. This CDR3 contains 17 residues. CDR1 and CDR2 from the germline V gene are LGHNA and YSLEER.

The genes are TRBV10-1 and TRBJ2-1; no clear D. The CDR3 is made up of 14 amino acids. Trimming cost V 7 bases and J 0 bases, with 10 bases left between them. CDR1 and CDR2 (germline): WNHNN, SYGVQD (reference sequence). The CDR3 loop reads CASNRRGSYNEQFF. CDR3 DNA sequence: TGCGCCAGCAACCGGAGAGGCTCCTACAATGAGCAGTTCTTC.

This chain joins TRBV5-6 and TRBJ2-7; unclear D gene. V shed 1 base and J shed 1 base, with 9 bases lying between them. This CDR3 has 14 residues. The germline V gene has CDR1 SGHDT and CDR2 YYEEEE. The CDR3 reads CASSLKAGSYEQYF. In nucleotides, the CDR3 is TGTGCCAGCAGCTTGAAGGCAGGATCCTACGAGCAGTACTTC.

This clone was detected only once. This chain uses TRBV30 with TRBJ2-7, with 10 bases lining up with TRBD2. The CDR3 extends over 15 amino acids. V gave up 5 bases and J gave up 4 bases; unmatched junction bases: 11. Germline V gene lookup returns CDR1 GTSNPN and CDR2 SVGIG (reference sequence). The CDR3 nucleotides read TGTGCCTGGGGCTTCAGGGCTAGCGGGAGTTACGAGCAGTACTTC. This gives the protein CAWGFRASGSYEQYF. Full variable domain (missing parts from reference TRBV30 and TRBJ2-7): SQTIHQWPATLVQPVGSPLSLECTVEGTSNPNLYWYRQAAGRGLQLLFYSVGIGQISSEVPQNLSASRPQDRQFILSSKKLLLSDSGFYLCAWGFRASGSYEQYFGPGTRLTVT.

CDR3 region: CASSPRAGSGNTIYF. In DNA, the CDR3 is TGTGCCAGCTCACCGCGGGCAGGCTCTGGAAACACCATATATTTT. V and J are TRBV18 and TRBJ1-3; D is ambiguous. CDR3 length equals 15 residues. Trimming took 3 bases from V and 0 from J, leaving 9 bases between them. Germline CDR1 and CDR2: KGHSH and LQKENI.

The CDR3, as DNA: TGCGCCAGCAGTCAATTCGCGGGTTCACCGACAGGCTATGGCTACACCTTC. As protein: CASSQFAGSPTGYGYTF. The chain couples TRBV23-1 to TRBJ1-2, with D perhaps TRBD1 (6 bases). Being an ORF, TRBV23-1 has a function that is uncertain. This CDR3 region has 17 residues. Trimming removed 1 base at V and 4 bases at J, with 19 bases between.

The chain combines TRBV19 with TRBJ1-5, with D perhaps matching TRBD1 (5 bases). This CDR3 is 15 amino acids long. Trimming pared 3 bases from V and 1 base from J, leaving 10 bases between. The germline CDR1 and CDR2 sequences are LNHDA and SQIVND (reference sequence). The CDR3, as DNA: TGTGCCAGTAGTATTTCAGGGTACAGCAATCAGCCCCAGCATTTT. Residues: CASSISGYSNQPQHF.

V gene TRBV6-5 combines with J gene TRBJ2-7; 10 nucleotides align to TRBD2. The germline V gene encodes CDR1 MNHEY and CDR2 SVGAGI. Losses at the gene ends were 6 bases for V and 2 bases for J; bases not matched to a gene: 7. This CDR3 has 15 amino acids. In DNA, the CDR3 is TGTGCCAGCAGCTCCGGGACTAGCGTTCCCTACGAGCAGTACTTC. It codes for CASSSGTSVPYEQYF.

The V and J genes are TRBV28 and TRBJ1-3; D is ambiguous. CDR1 and CDR2 from the germline V gene are MDHEN and SYDVKM. Trimming pared 6 bases from V and 0 bases from J, leaving 21 bases between. This CDR3 comprises 18 residues. The CDR3 DNA reads TGTGCCAGCAGCCCTTACCTGAGCCTTATTTCCTCTGGAAACACCATATATTTT. This sequence encodes CASSPYLSLISSGNTIYF. Based on the CDR3 plus reference TRBV28 and TRBJ1-3, the full variable domain is DVKVTQSSRYLVKRTGEKVFLECVQDMDHENMFWYRQDPGLGLRLIYFSYDVKMKEKGDIPEGYSVSREKKERFSLILESASTNQTSMYLCASSPYLSLISSGNTIYFGEGSWLTVV.

The chain couples TRBV10-3 to TRBJ2-1; 12 nucleotides match TRBD2. Germline V CDR1 and CDR2: ENHRY, SYGVKD. With V trimmed by 5 bases and J by 3 bases, 11 bases remained unmatched. The CDR3 is 18 residues long. The CDR3 sequence: CAISPGLAGMRVYNEQFF. CDR3 DNA: TGTGCCATCAGTCCGGGACTAGCGGGTATGAGAGTCTACAATGAGCAGTTCTTC.

The genes are TRBV4-3 and TRBJ1-2; D is possibly TRBD1 (5 bases). The V and J ends lost 0 bases and 8 bases respectively, with 19 bases between them. Per germline, CDR1 LGHNA and CDR2 YSLEER. This CDR3 has 16 amino acids. CDR3 DNA sequence: TGCGCCAGCAGCCAAGATAAGGGACTCCCAAGAAGGGGCTACACCTTC. It yields the protein CASSQDKGLPRRGYTF.

This chain uses TRBV11-2 with TRBJ2-5; 8 bases fit TRBD1. Germline V gives CDR1 SGHAT, CDR2 FQNNGV. V was clipped by 6 bases and J by 7 bases; unmatched bases: 7. The CDR3 sequence is 13 residues long. The CDR3 loop is CASRDRVEGTQYF. DNA for the CDR3: TGTGCCAGCAGGGACAGGGTTGAGGGGACCCAGTACTTC.

The chain combines TRBV4-1 with TRBJ2-3; TRBD2 agrees at 10 bases. The CDR3 consists of 18 residues. V dropped 0 bases and J dropped 4; count of bases not matched to a gene: 10. CDR1 MGHRA and CDR2 YSYEKL come from the germline V gene. In DNA form, the CDR3 reads TGCGCCAGCAGCCAAGAGCGTGGGAGCGGGAGGGCTTCAGATACGCAGTATTTT. It specifies CASSQERGSGRASDTQYF.

V and J are TRBV7-9 and TRBJ2-1; TRBD2 agrees at 10 bases. V was clipped by 6 bases and J by 12 bases; unmatched bases: 8. The CDR3 runs 13 residues. The germline V gene encodes CDR1 SEHNR and CDR2 FQNEAQ (reference sequence). The CDR3 protein is CASSPPSGSVQFF. The CDR3 region has the DNA TGTGCCAGCAGTCCTCCTAGCGGGAGCGTGCAGTTCTTC.

This clone has only one observation. The rearrangement links TRBV29-1 to TRBJ2-7, with 8 bases aligning to TRBD1. Per germline, CDR1 SQVTM and CDR2 ANQGSEA. V trimming: 4 bases; J trimming: 6 bases; junction bases outside the gene matches: 8. This CDR3 has 13 amino acids. CDR3 residues: CSVGWTGTAEQYF. The DNA of the CDR3 is TGCAGCGTTGGGTGGACAGGGACTGCCGAGCAGTACTTC.

The genes are TRBV19 and TRBJ1-1; 7 bases fit TRBD1. Germline CDR1 and CDR2: LNHDA and SQIVND (reference sequence). V shed 5 bases and J 6 bases; nucleotides not matched to a gene: 6. The CDR3 covers 13 residues. In DNA, the CDR3 is TGTGCCAGTAGTCTGGCAGGGACAGCTGAAGCTTTCTTT. It encodes CASSLAGTAEAFF.

The chain joins TRBV5-4 to TRBJ2-2; 11 bases line up with TRBD2. With 2 bases clipped from V and 4 bases from J, the junction kept 4 bases outside the gene matches. The CDR3 has 16 amino acids. The germline V gene encodes CDR1 SGHNT and CDR2 YYREEE (reference sequence). The CDR3 region has the DNA TGTGCCAGCAGCTTTAGCGGGAGGGCCCCCACCGGGGAGCTGTTTTTT. This gives the protein CASSFSGRAPTGELFF.

V and J are TRBV5-1 and TRBJ2-7; 8 bases match TRBD2. V gave up 1 base and J gave up 7 bases; unmatched junction bases: 10. CDR3 length: 15 residues. Germline V lookup: CDR1 SGHRS, CDR2 YFSETQ. CDR3 sequence: CASSLSGSKRLEQYF. The CDR3 DNA is TGCGCCAGCAGCTTGAGCGGGAGTAAAAGATTGGAGCAGTACTTC.

This sequence joins TRBV28 and TRBJ2-7, with D unclear. Trimming took 5 bases from V and 4 from J, leaving 6 bases between them. This CDR3 is 11 amino acids long. The germline CDR1 and CDR2 sequences are MDHEN and SYDVKM. The CDR3, as DNA: TGTGCCAGCAGTCTCGGGTACGAGCAGTACTTC. Translated, it gives CASSLGYEQYF. The whole variable domain, remainder taken from reference TRBV28 and TRBJ2-7, is DVKVTQSSRYLVKRTGEKVFLECVQDMDHENMFWYRQDPGLGLRLIYFSYDVKMKEKGDIPEGYSVSREKKERFSLILESASTNQTSMYLCASSLGYEQYFGPGTRLTVT.

The chain recombines TRBV5-1 with TRBJ2-1, with D unclear. The CDR3 extends over 12 amino acids. From germline, CDR1 is SGHRS and CDR2 YFSETQ. Trimming took 4 bases from V and 10 from J, leaving 12 bases between them. CDR3 in amino acids: CASSLGLREQFF. The CDR3 DNA follows: TGCGCCAGCAGCCTGGGGTTACGGGAGCAGTTCTTC. The variable domain in full, with the rest retrieved from reference TRBV5-1 and TRBJ2-1, is KAGVTQTPRYLIKTRGQQVTLSCSPISGHRSVSWYQQTPGQGLQFLFEYFSETQRNKGNFPGRFSGRQFSNSRSEMNVSTLELGDSALYLCASSLGLREQFFGPGTRLTVL.

V is TRBV9 and J is TRBJ2-2, with D possibly matching TRBD2 (5 bases). This CDR3 has 14 residues. Deletions cut 0 bases from V and 7 bases from J, with 10 bases between. CDR1 and CDR2 (germline): SGDLS, YYNGEE. The CDR3 DNA sequence: TGTGCCAGCAGCGTAGGTCGAGGGAACGGGGAGCTGTTTTTT. It encodes CASSVGRGNGELFF. The variable domain in full, with the rest retrieved from reference TRBV9 and TRBJ2-2, is DSGVTQTPKHLITATGQRVTLRCSPRSGDLSVYWYQQSLDQGLQFLIQYYNGEERAKGNILERFSAQQFPDLHSELNLSSLELGDSALYFCASSVGRGNGELFFGEGSRLTVL.

The chain is built from TRBV28 and TRBJ1-6; 9 nucleotides align to TRBD1. V lost 4 bases, J lost 7 bases, and 2 bases stayed unmatched. Germline-derived CDR1 and CDR2 are MDHEN and SYDVKM. The CDR3 totals 14 residues. CDR3 nucleotide sequence: TGTGCCAGCAGTTGGGACAGGGAAAATTCACCCCTCCACTTT. Encoded protein: CASSWDRENSPLHF.